The next 27 T cell receptor beta chains were all read from a single sample in a study of graft-versus-host responses after intestinal transplantation (dated by TCRdb to about 2021). In the paper's terms, the time point label means: cells obtained before transplantation from donor or recipient. Preparation of the library involved the immunoSEQ multiplex PCR assay. Not all clones reach the TCRdb copy of this immuneACCESS table, which keeps in-frame sequences only. Checked studies attribute under half of the gap to unresolved V genes and leave the rest unexplained. This sample holds tens of thousands of clones; about 93% were observed only once. Roughly 0.49% of the sample lies in the top ten. No antigen has been assigned to these receptors. The specimen was unstimulated CD8+ T cells sorted from spleen or lymph node cells, collected before intestinal transplant. Receptors were obtained from a human donor who received an intestinal transplant.

The chain uses TRBV19 and TRBJ1-5; 8 positions agree with TRBD1. The ends lost 6 bases at V and 4 bases at J; junction bases unmatched: 11. The CDR3 length is 16 residues. CDR1 is LNHDA and CDR2 is SQIVND in the germline V gene (reference sequence). The CDR3 loop is CASRSRTGSDNQPQHF. CDR3 nucleotides: TGTGCCAGTAGATCCAGGACAGGGTCCGATAATCAGCCCCAGCATTTT.

The chain employs TRBV9 and TRBJ1-6; a possible D gene is TRBD1 (5 bases). Germline V gene sequence: CDR1 SGDLS, CDR2 YYNGEE. The CDR3 is 15 residues long. V was shortened by 1 base and J by 8 bases, with 13 bases between the two germline ends. The CDR3 loop is CASSVTAGRDSPLHF. For the CDR3, the DNA is TGTGCCAGCAGCGTAACGGCAGGGAGGGATTCACCCCTCCACTTT.

This chain uses TRBV5-1 with TRBJ2-1; 7 bases are a match to TRBD2. The germline V gene encodes CDR1 SGHRS and CDR2 YFSETQ. There are 15 residues in the CDR3. The J segment lost 2 bases and the V segment lost 0 bases, leaving 2 bases of the junction unmatched. In DNA, the CDR3 is TGCGCCAGCAGCTTGGCAGCGGGAACCTACAATGAGCAGTTCTTC. Encoded protein: CASSLAAGTYNEQFF.

The chain is built from TRBV4-1 and TRBJ2-3; 8 bases agree with TRBD2. The CDR3 spans 16 residues. CDR1 is MGHRA and CDR2 is YSYEKL in the germline V gene. The junction had 5 bases not matched to a gene; V was cut back by 0 bases and J by 3 bases. The CDR3 is CASSQELGLATDTQYF. CDR3 bases: TGCGCCAGCAGCCAAGAGCTTGGACTAGCTACAGATACGCAGTATTTT.

The genes are TRBV6-1 and TRBJ2-5; TRBD1 matches at 10 bases. The DNA end is a closer match to TRBJ2-7, so the J assignment may be wrong. The CDR3 consists of 17 residues. Germline-derived CDR1 and CDR2 are MNHNS and SASEGT. CDR3: CASSEMLSWTGGYEQYF. Written as DNA, the CDR3 is TGTGCCAGCAGTGAAATGTTAAGTTGGACAGGGGGCTACGAGCAGTACTTC.

The chain joins TRBV4-1 to TRBJ1-1; D gene unclear. V was pared by 0 bases and J by 4 bases, with 21 bases between. Germline-derived CDR1 and CDR2 are MGHRA and YSYEKL. The CDR3 consists of 18 residues. The CDR3 loop is CASSQEGWGVSGFTEAFF. In nucleotides, the CDR3 is TGCGCCAGCAGCCAAGAGGGGTGGGGTGTTTCGGGATTCACTGAAGCTTTCTTT.

The V call is TRBV7-8, the J call TRBJ1-4; the match to TRBD1 covers 8 bases. The CDR3 has 15 residues. With 5 bases clipped from V and 7 bases from J, the junction kept 9 bases outside the gene matches. The germline V gene encodes CDR1 SGHVS and CDR2 FQNEAQ. CDR3 loop: CASSVGTGRSEKLFF. The CDR3 DNA reads as TGTGCCAGCAGCGTCGGGACAGGCAGGTCTGAAAAACTGTTTTTT.

This clone was seen once. Its ends do not fully match the called genes, so a read error is possible. The chain combines TRBV7-9 with TRBJ2-2; no clear D. Germline V gene lookup returns CDR1 SEHNR and CDR2 FQNEAQ (reference sequence). The CDR3 covers 15 residues. The CDR3 DNA follows: TGTTCCAGCAGCTTACAAGGAGCGCTCTTCGGGGAGCTGTTTTTT. This translates into CSSSLQGALFGELFF.

The chain joins TRBV5-5 to TRBJ1-1; tentative D call: TRBD1 (5 bases). Germline values: CDR1 SGHKS, CDR2 YYEKEE (reference sequence). This CDR3 has 13 amino acids. V was pared by 4 bases and J by 1 base, with 8 bases between. CDR3 protein: CASSIDRNTEAFF. The CDR3 DNA reads TGTGCCAGCAGCATCGACAGGAACACTGAAGCTTTCTTT.

The chain recombines TRBV5-4 with TRBJ2-7; 8 nucleotides align to TRBD1. Germline V gene data show CDR1 as SGHNT and CDR2 as YYREEE (reference sequence). The CDR3 runs 14 residues. V lost 4 bases to trimming and J lost 0 bases; unmatched junction nucleotides: 3. Here the CDR3 reads CASSLGQVSYEQYF. The CDR3 DNA reads TGTGCCAGCAGCCTGGGACAGGTCTCCTACGAGCAGTACTTC.

This chain joins TRBV7-2 and TRBJ2-7, with 9 bases aligning to TRBD2. CDR3 length: 14 amino acids. V lost 2 bases to trimming and J lost 3 bases; unmatched junction nucleotides: 2. Germline CDR1 and CDR2: SGHTA and FQGNSA. The CDR3 loop is CASSLLTSGYEQYF. For the CDR3, the DNA is TGTGCCAGCAGCTTATTGACTAGCGGCTACGAGCAGTACTTC.

This clone has only one observation. V is TRBV6-5 and J is TRBJ2-1; D is ambiguous. Germline-derived CDR1 and CDR2 are MNHEY and SVGAGI. The CDR3 contains 14 residues. Trimming shortened V by 0 bases and J by 10 bases, and 13 bases separated the two germline ends. The CDR3 sequence: CASSYSAVRSEQFF. The CDR3 nucleotides are TGTGCCAGCAGTTACTCGGCTGTAAGGAGCGAGCAGTTCTTC.

The chain combines TRBV15 with TRBJ2-7, with 7 bases aligning to TRBD1. Trimming at V came to 7 bases and at J to 1 base, leaving 4 bases not matched to a gene. The CDR3 runs to 13 residues. Germline V gene sequence: CDR1 LNHNV, CDR2 YYDKDF (reference sequence). This CDR3 is CATTTGQSYEQYF. The DNA for the CDR3 is TGTGCCACCACCACGGGACAGTCCTACGAGCAGTACTTC.

V is TRBV30 and J is TRBJ2-7; 8 bases are shared with TRBD2. The trim removed 2 bases at V and 2 bases at J, leaving 5 bases unmatched. The V gene's germline CDR1 is GTSNPN and CDR2 SVGIG (reference sequence). CDR3 length: 14 residues. CDR3 amino acids: CAWSPGGRPYEQYF. In DNA form, the CDR3 reads TGTGCCTGGAGTCCGGGAGGGAGGCCCTACGAGCAGTACTTC.

The chain recombines TRBV29-1 with TRBJ2-7; 7 positions agree with TRBD1. The trim removed 3 bases at V and 5 bases at J, leaving 4 bases unmatched. Germline CDR1 reads SQVTM; CDR2 reads ANQGSEA. The CDR3 is 12 amino acids. The CDR3, as DNA: TGCAGCGTTGATAGGGGGCTAAACGAGCAGTACTTC. It yields the protein CSVDRGLNEQYF.

This sequence joins TRBV27 and TRBJ1-2; the match to TRBD1 covers 7 bases. Germline V CDR1 and CDR2: MNHEY, SMNVEV (reference sequence). The junction had 18 bases not matched to a gene; V was cut back by 5 bases and J by 3 bases. The CDR3 runs to 18 residues. CDR3 residues: CASSPHPRDRLIDYGYTF. The CDR3 nucleotides are TGTGCCAGCAGTCCACACCCAAGGGACAGACTAATTGACTATGGCTACACCTTC.

This clone appeared a few times. V is TRBV28 and J is TRBJ2-3; 8 bases are shared with TRBD1. The CDR3 is made up of 16 amino acids. Per the germline V gene, CDR1 is MDHEN and CDR2 is SYDVKM. V dropped 4 bases and J dropped 0; count of bases not matched to a gene: 6. Here the CDR3 reads CASSYTGTGSTDTQYF. The CDR3 nucleotides read TGTGCCAGCAGTTACACCGGGACAGGTAGCACAGATACGCAGTATTTT.

The chain joins TRBV6-1 to TRBJ1-2; weak D call: TRBD1 (5 bases). The CDR3 totals 14 residues. The V end lost 6 bases, the J end lost 8 bases, and 19 bases lay between the germline ends. Germline V gene lookup returns CDR1 MNHNS and CDR2 SASEGT. CDR3 DNA sequence: TGTGCCAGCAGGTGGAGGGGAGAGGCGGCGGGCTACACCTTC. Amino acids: CASRWRGEAAGYTF.

This clone came up once. This chain joins TRBV27 and TRBJ2-7, with D tentatively TRBD1 (6 bases). This CDR3 is 16 amino acids long. V lost 4 bases and J lost 0, with 16 bases in between. In germline, CDR1 is MNHEY, CDR2 SMNVEV (reference sequence). CDR3 loop: CASSWSTGTSSYEQYF. In nucleotides, the CDR3 is TGTGCCAGCAGTTGGTCTACCGGGACATCCTCCTACGAGCAGTACTTC.

V is TRBV27 and J is TRBJ2-7; weak D call: TRBD1 (6 bases). The ends were cut back, 2 bases at V and 5 bases at J, with 10 bases in the middle. Germline V gives CDR1 MNHEY, CDR2 SMNVEV (reference sequence). CDR3 length: 13 residues. DNA of the CDR3: TGTGCCAGCAGTTTAACAGGGATCCACGAGCAGTACTTC. As protein: CASSLTGIHEQYF.

This chain links TRBV5-6 with TRBJ2-7; D gene ambiguous. Per germline, CDR1 SGHDT and CDR2 YYEEEE. The CDR3 consists of 14 residues. Trimming pared 3 bases from V and 3 bases from J, leaving 13 bases between. CDR3 in amino acids: CASSSTDTFYEQYF. The CDR3 bases are TGTGCCAGCAGCTCAACCGACACCTTCTACGAGCAGTACTTC.

This clone has only a few counts. Other nucleotide sequences in the sample specify the same CDR3. This chain uses TRBV2 with TRBJ1-1, with D unclear. CDR3 length: 13 amino acids. The germline V gene encodes CDR1 SNHLY and CDR2 FYNNEI. Trimming removed 2 bases at V and 5 bases at J, with 9 bases between. In DNA, the CDR3 is TGTGCCAGCAGTGAACTTGGAGGAACTGAAGCTTTCTTT. This encodes CASSELGGTEAFF.

J is TRBJ2-3 and V is TRBV9; weak D call: TRBD1 (6 bases). V was trimmed by 2 bases and J by 1 base, leaving 20 bases between them. The germline gives CDR1 SGDLS, CDR2 YYNGEE. The CDR3 sequence is 18 residues long. CDR3: CASSVPMPGQGRTDTQYF. The CDR3 DNA reads as TGTGCCAGCAGCGTCCCGATGCCAGGGCAGGGGCGCACAGATACGCAGTATTTT.

The chain employs TRBV9 and TRBJ2-5; 8 bases align to TRBD2. CDR3 length: 15 residues. Germline V lookup: CDR1 SGDLS, CDR2 YYNGEE. Trimming took 1 base from V and 1 from J; bases not matched to a gene: 3. CDR3 region: CASSVSGSLQETQYF. The CDR3 region has the DNA TGTGCCAGCAGCGTAAGCGGGAGCCTCCAAGAGACCCAGTACTTC.

In nucleotides, the CDR3 is TGCAGCGTTGTCGCAGGGATAAACTATGGCTACACCTTC. Amino acids: CSVVAGINYGYTF. This chain joins TRBV29-1 and TRBJ1-2, with D perhaps matching TRBD1 (5 bases). This CDR3 spans 13 amino acids. V was pared by 4 bases and J by 2 bases, with 11 bases between. The germline CDR1 and CDR2 sequences are SQVTM and ANQGSEA.

The CDR3 spells CASSSTLGGGEQYF. The CDR3, as DNA: TGTGCCAGCAGCTCCACGTTGGGGGGGGGCGAGCAGTACTTC. This chain joins TRBV5-6 and TRBJ2-7, with 7 positions matching TRBD2. The germline V gene has CDR1 SGHDT and CDR2 YYEEEE. The CDR3 is made up of 14 amino acids. The trim removed 3 bases at V and 6 bases at J, leaving 9 bases unmatched.

The chain uses TRBV7-9 and TRBJ2-1, with D perhaps TRBD1 (5 bases). V was clipped by 8 bases and J by 5 bases, with 13 bases between them. CDR1 SEHNR and CDR2 FQNEAQ come from the germline V gene (reference sequence). CDR3 length: 13 residues. The CDR3 DNA sequence: TGTGCCAGCGGCGTACAGGAACACAATGAGCAGTTCTTC. Translated: CASGVQEHNEQFF.